What follows are 4 T cell receptor beta chains derived from one specimen sequenced in a study of T cell responses to AZD1222 COVID-19 vaccine. Measured with immunoSEQ multiplex PCR; TCRdb has only the in-frame clones, and not every one. The table includes 130,000 to 150,000 clones, 85% to 95% detected once. Here the sequenced sample was peripheral blood, taken on day 0 of MenACWY control vaccination. The receptors here all came from an adult in good health.

This sequence joins TRBV18 and TRBJ1-2; no clear D gene. V lost 3 bases, J lost 6 bases, and 11 bases lay in between. Germline CDR1 KGHSH, CDR2 LQKENI. The CDR3 sequence is 13 residues long. The CDR3 here is CASSPQNNNGYTF. CDR3 sequence (DNA): TGTGCCAGCTCACCCCAGAATAATAATGGCTACACCTTC.

The V gene is TRBV30, the J gene TRBJ2-7, with D tentatively TRBD1 or TRBD2 (5 bases each). V lost 5 bases, J lost 9 bases, and 17 bases lay in between. Germline CDR1 is GTSNPN and CDR2 is SVGIG (reference sequence). CDR3 length: 12 amino acids. The CDR3 is CAWGTSWGPQYF. Written as DNA, the CDR3 is TGTGCCTGGGGGACCTCGTGGGGACCGCAGTACTTC.

The chain has TRBV27 and TRBJ2-4; 7 bases map to TRBD1. The CDR3 length is 14 residues. Germline V gene lookup returns CDR1 MNHEY and CDR2 SMNVEV (reference sequence). The V gene end was trimmed by 8 bases and the J gene end by 0 bases; junction bases not matched to a gene: 4. This chain's CDR3 is CASGTALAKNIQYF. As DNA, the CDR3 is TGTGCCAGCGGGACAGCCTTAGCCAAAAACATTCAGTACTTC.

The rearrangement joins TRBV19 to TRBJ2-2, with a possible D match to TRBD1 (5 bases). This CDR3 is built from 15 residues. Deletions cut 10 bases from V and 0 bases from J, with 15 bases between. Germline CDR1 is LNHDA and CDR2 is SQIVND (reference sequence). This CDR3 is CATKVGATNTGELFF. Written as DNA, the CDR3 is TGTGCCACAAAGGTAGGGGCAACGAACACCGGGGAGCTGTTTTTT.